The rows below give T cell receptor beta chains drawn from one sample of a study of long-term antiretroviral therapy in people with HIV. Repertoires were generated with immunoSEQ multiplex PCR, while TCRdb's copy carries only in-frame clones and drops some. This table holds approximately 31,000 clones, 95% to 98% found once. The sample consisted of unsorted PBMCs, taken 6.9 years after starting antiretroviral therapy. These receptors originate from a man aged 25-40 years with HIV. The CDR3 runs from the conserved cysteine through the conserved F or W. Each record gives: clone size, J gene, D gene, V gene, CDR3 protein, CDR3 DNA. D genes are given only for firm matches. The size of a clone is reported for some rows only, either as once, few or many, or as a class for expanded clones.

clone size: -; J gene: TRBJ1-2; D gene: -; V gene: TRBV6-5; CDR3 protein: CASGQKGQLHGYTF; CDR3 DNA: TGTGCCAGCGGTCAAAAGGGGCAGCTTCATGGCTACACCTTC
clone size: -; J gene: TRBJ2-1; D gene: -; V gene: TRBV4-3; CDR3 protein: CASSYAMMSTDEQFF; CDR3 DNA: TGCGCCAGCAGTTATGCGATGATGTCAACGGATGAGCAGTTCTTC
clone size: -; J gene: TRBJ2-5; D gene: TRBD2; V gene: TRBV5-8; CDR3 protein: CASSLWTSGTSGETQYF; CDR3 DNA: TGTGCCAGCAGCTTATGGACTAGCGGGACCTCTGGAGAGACCCAGTACTTC
clone size: -; J gene: TRBJ1-1; D gene: TRBD1; V gene: TRBV29-1; CDR3 protein: CSVGTGDGWNTEAFF; CDR3 DNA: TGCAGCGTGGGGACAGGGGACGGGTGGAACACTGAAGCTTTCTTT
clone size: -; J gene: TRBJ2-7; D gene: TRBD2; V gene: TRBV4-1; CDR3 protein: CASSPAGASYEQYF; CDR3 DNA: TGCGCCAGCAGCCCAGCGGGAGCCTCCTACGAGCAGTACTTC
clone size: -; J gene: TRBJ1-3; D gene: -; V gene: TRBV29-1; CDR3 protein: CSALPPGLGNTIYF; CDR3 DNA: TGCAGCGCGCTCCCCCCGGGACTTGGAAACACCATATATTTT
clone size: -; J gene: TRBJ1-6; D gene: TRBD1; V gene: TRBV11-2; CDR3 protein: CASNQGALTNSPLHF; CDR3 DNA: TGTGCCAGCAATCAGGGGGCTTTAACTAATTCACCCCTCCACTTT
clone size: -; J gene: TRBJ2-2; D gene: -; V gene: TRBV4-1; CDR3 protein: CASSLTAGTGELFF; CDR3 DNA: TGCGCCAGCAGCCTAACGGCCGGGACCGGGGAGCTGTTTTTT
clone size: -; J gene: TRBJ1-2; D gene: -; V gene: TRBV18; CDR3 protein: CASSSDSDYGYTF; CDR3 DNA: TGTGCCAGCTCATCCGACAGTGACTATGGCTACACCTTC
clone size: -; J gene: TRBJ1-5; D gene: -; V gene: TRBV2; CDR3 protein: CASRHREGGGNQPQHF; CDR3 DNA: TGTGCCAGCAGGCACAGGGAGGGGGGCGGCAATCAGCCCCAGCATTTT
clone size: -; J gene: TRBJ1-6; D gene: TRBD1; V gene: TRBV9; CDR3 protein: CASSVGPQGAPTLHF; CDR3 DNA: TGTGCCAGCAGCGTAGGACCACAGGGGGCGCCTACCCTCCACTTT
clone size: once; J gene: TRBJ2-7; D gene: -; V gene: TRBV5-4; CDR3 protein: CASSLAAGYEQYF; CDR3 DNA: TGTGCCAGCAGCTTGGCCGCGGGCTACGAGCAGTACTTC
clone size: -; J gene: TRBJ2-7; D gene: -; V gene: TRBV6-5; CDR3 protein: CASSRGTTSYEQYF; CDR3 DNA: TGTGCCAGTTCTAGGGGGACTACCTCCTACGAGCAGTACTTC
clone size: -; J gene: TRBJ2-7; D gene: -; V gene: TRBV2; CDR3 protein: CASSAILGSDEQYF; CDR3 DNA: TGTGCCAGCAGTGCAATATTGGGGAGCGACGAGCAGTACTTC
clone size: -; J gene: TRBJ2-5; D gene: -; V gene: TRBV18; CDR3 protein: CASSTDRSEETQYF; CDR3 DNA: TGTGCCAGCTCAACGGACAGAAGTGAAGAGACCCAGTACTTC
clone size: -; J gene: TRBJ2-7; D gene: -; V gene: TRBV10-2; CDR3 protein: CASSEGYEQYF; CDR3 DNA: TGCGCCAGCAGCGAGGGGTACGAGCAGTACTTC
clone size: -; J gene: TRBJ2-5; D gene: -; V gene: TRBV2; CDR3 protein: CASSDGIRETQYF; CDR3 DNA: TGTGCCAGCAGTGATGGGATCCGGGAGACCCAGTACTTC
clone size: -; J gene: TRBJ1-1; D gene: -; V gene: TRBV7-6; CDR3 protein: CASSLDQAGVGTEAFF; CDR3 DNA: TGTGCCAGCAGCTTAGACCAAGCGGGCGTCGGCACTGAAGCTTTCTTT
clone size: -; J gene: TRBJ2-7; D gene: -; V gene: TRBV6-1; CDR3 protein: CASSEGSHEQYF; CDR3 DNA: TGTGCCAGCAGTGAAGGATCTCACGAGCAGTACTTC
clone size: -; J gene: TRBJ2-1; D gene: TRBD2; V gene: TRBV25-1; CDR3 protein: CASSEFGGRGGNEQFF; CDR3 DNA: TGTGCCAGCAGTGAATTCGGCGGGAGAGGAGGCAATGAGCAGTTCTTC
clone size: -; J gene: TRBJ2-7; D gene: -; V gene: TRBV7-2; CDR3 protein: CASSFGHYEQYF; CDR3 DNA: TGTGCCAGCAGCTTTGGACACTACGAGCAGTACTTC
clone size: -; J gene: TRBJ2-7; D gene: -; V gene: TRBV14; CDR3 protein: CASSITPGWPYEQYF; CDR3 DNA: TGTGCCAGCAGCATTACTCCAGGGTGGCCCTACGAGCAGTACTTC
clone size: -; J gene: TRBJ1-4; D gene: TRBD1; V gene: TRBV23-1; CDR3 protein: CANHTRDSIYGGEKLFF; CDR3 DNA: TGCGCCAACCATACTAGGGACAGCATTTATGGAGGTGAAAAACTGTTTTTT
clone size: -; J gene: TRBJ1-4; D gene: -; V gene: TRBV5-5; CDR3 protein: CASSLVGSHEKLFF; CDR3 DNA: TGTGCCAGCAGCTTGGTGGGATCCCATGAAAAACTGTTTTTT
clone size: -; J gene: TRBJ2-5; D gene: TRBD2; V gene: TRBV4-2; CDR3 protein: CASSLGLAGAETQYF; CDR3 DNA: TGTGCCAGCAGCCTGGGACTAGCGGGAGCAGAGACCCAGTACTTC
clone size: -; J gene: TRBJ2-1; D gene: -; V gene: TRBV27; CDR3 protein: CASSRGVSNEQFF; CDR3 DNA: TGTGCCAGCAGCAGAGGGGTTTCCAATGAGCAGTTCTTC
clone size: once; J gene: TRBJ2-4; D gene: -; V gene: TRBV28; CDR3 protein: CASSLRRLKQAKNIQYF; CDR3 DNA: TGTGCCAGCAGTTTGCGGAGGCTCAAACAAGCCAAAAACATTCAGTACTTC
clone size: -; J gene: TRBJ2-3; D gene: TRBD2; V gene: TRBV6-6; CDR3 protein: CASRRGGTDTQYF; CDR3 DNA: TGTGCCAGCAGGCGGGGGGGCACAGATACGCAGTATTTT
clone size: -; J gene: TRBJ2-3; D gene: -; V gene: TRBV19; CDR3 protein: CASSIYLTDTQYF; CDR3 DNA: TGTGCCAGTAGTATTTACTTGACAGATACGCAGTATTTT
clone size: once; J gene: TRBJ2-7; D gene: TRBD2; V gene: TRBV5-1; CDR3 protein: CARPGLVYEQYF; CDR3 DNA: TGCGCCAGACCGGGACTAGTGTACGAGCAGTACTTC
clone size: -; J gene: TRBJ2-2; D gene: -; V gene: TRBV19; CDR3 protein: CASSIEVLLDTGELFF; CDR3 DNA: TGTGCCAGTAGTATTGAAGTCCTCCTGGACACCGGGGAGCTGTTTTTT
clone size: -; J gene: TRBJ2-7; D gene: TRBD1; V gene: TRBV5-4; CDR3 protein: CASSMTGTGFYEQYF; CDR3 DNA: TGTGCCAGCAGCATGACCGGGACAGGGTTCTACGAGCAGTACTTC